The 20 T cell receptor beta chains below all came from one sample that was sequenced in a study of human T cells and chemical hapten exposure. TCRdb independently ran MiXCR on the RACE reads; one entry per CDR3 protein. The sample holds some 65,000 distinct CDR3 sequences, about 6% seen once. Regarding time point: healthy volunteer bleed at 6 weeks. Total RNA was extracted from unfractionated whole blood. Material: whole blood. Receptors originate from a female donor in good health. Some clones in this sample may be carry-over from other donors' samples.

At least ten counts were recorded for this clonotype. The chain links TRBV4-3 to TRBJ2-1, with a possible D match to TRBD2 (5 bases). CDR1 and CDR2 (germline): LGHNA, YSLEER. With 1 base removed from V and 13 bases from J, the gap between germline ends came to 17 bases. CDR3 size: 14 residues. CDR3 nucleotides: TGCGCCAGCAGCCAAGTTGTCGGGGTGTTGCTTCAGTTCTTC. Protein: CASSQVVGVLLQFF.

This clonotype was observed a few times. The J gene is TRBJ1-4, the V gene TRBV7-9, with no clear D. The CDR3 covers 11 residues. V lost 4 bases and J 10 bases, leaving 7 bases between the germline ends. CDR1 and CDR2 (germline): SEHNR, FQNEAQ (reference sequence). The CDR3 nucleotides are TGTGCCAGCAGCTACGAAGGAAAACTGTTTTTT. Translation gives CASSYEGKLFF.

This clonotype occurred many times. The V and J genes are TRBV20-1 and TRBJ2-1; 12 nucleotides agree with TRBD2. CDR1 and CDR2 from the germline V gene are DFQATT and SNEGSKA (reference sequence). With 0 bases clipped from V and 8 bases from J, the junction kept 5 bases outside the gene matches. The CDR3 extends over 15 amino acids. The CDR3 sequence: CSARETSGRIYEQFF. DNA of the CDR3: TGCAGTGCTAGAGAGACTAGCGGGAGAATTTATGAGCAGTTCTTC.

This chain joins TRBV6-1 and TRBJ1-1, with D perhaps matching TRBD1 (6 bases). Germline CDR1 and CDR2: MNHNS and SASEGT. This CDR3 is built from 16 residues. V lost 5 bases to trimming and J lost 5 bases, with 21 bases between them. The CDR3 DNA reads TGTGCCAGCAGTCCCTCGACAGGACTCGTGGTGACTGAAGCTTTCTTT. This sequence encodes CASSPSTGLVVTEAFF.

In this sample, this clonotype turned up many times. This chain's CDR3 is CSARDILAGESYEQYF. The CDR3 nucleotides read TGCAGTGCTAGAGATATCCTAGCGGGAGAGTCCTACGAGCAGTACTTC. The chain recombines TRBV20-1 with TRBJ2-7; 10 bases match TRBD2. The CDR3 length is 16 residues. V shed 0 bases and J 1 base; nucleotides not matched to a gene: 6. From germline, CDR1 is DFQATT and CDR2 SNEGSKA (reference sequence).

This clonotype was detected many times. The chain uses TRBV6-4 and TRBJ2-2; D not resolved. V was trimmed by 3 bases and J by 0 bases, leaving 2 bases between them. Germline lookup yields CDR1 MRHNA and CDR2 SNTAGT. The CDR3 totals 13 residues. DNA for the CDR3: TGTGCCAGCAGTGAAGCGAACACCGGGGAGCTGTTTTTT. Protein sequence: CASSEANTGELFF.

This clonotype was counted many times. This chain connects TRBV2 to TRBJ1-6; 9 bases line up with TRBD1. Germline trimming cut 8 bases from V and 8 bases from J; bases unmatched to any gene: 7. Germline V gene sequence: CDR1 SNHLY, CDR2 FYNNEI. The CDR3 has 14 amino acids. The CDR3 DNA reads as TGTGCCAGCGGGCGGGACAGGGCTGATTCACCCCTCCACTTT. This codes for CASGRDRADSPLHF.

The rearrangement links TRBV7-9 to TRBJ1-1; the D is unclear. This CDR3 is 13 amino acids long. The ends were cut back, 7 bases at V and 0 bases at J, with 9 bases in the middle. Germline CDR1 and CDR2: SEHNR and FQNEAQ (reference sequence). The CDR3 region is CASNRYMNTEAFF. DNA of the CDR3: TGTGCCAGCAACCGATACATGAACACTGAAGCTTTCTTT.

This chain connects TRBV27 to TRBJ1-5; D possibly corresponds to TRBD1 (5 bases). Per the germline V gene, CDR1 is MNHEY and CDR2 is SMNVEV (reference sequence). Between the trimmed V and J ends, which lost 0 bases and 7 bases, there was a span of 10 bases. The CDR3 length is 14 residues. CDR3 nucleotide sequence: TGTGCCAGCAGTTTATCTGGCAGGGTACAGCCCCAGCATTTT. Encoded protein: CASSLSGRVQPQHF.

The gene calls are TRBV6-6 and TRBJ1-5, with 7 bases that match TRBD1. Trimming took 6 bases from V and 7 from J; bases not matched to a gene: 12. Germline loops: CDR1 MNHNY, CDR2 SVGAGI (reference sequence). This CDR3 has 15 residues. CDR3 residues: CASRHHDRVLQPQHF. As DNA, the CDR3 is TGTGCCAGCAGACATCACGACAGGGTTCTCCAGCCCCAGCATTTT.

This clonotype was counted many times. The chain uses TRBV14 and TRBJ1-1; D is uncertain. Germline CDR1 SGHDN, CDR2 FVKESK. This CDR3 comprises 15 residues. V dropped 2 bases and J dropped 0 bases, with 10 bases sitting between them. Here the CDR3 reads CASSQLSPLNTEAFF. CDR3 bases: TGTGCCAGCAGCCAACTGTCTCCATTGAACACTGAAGCTTTCTTT.

At least ten counts were recorded for this clonotype. This sequence joins TRBV5-4 and TRBJ2-3; D is unresolved. CDR1 SGHNT and CDR2 YYREEE come from the germline V gene (reference sequence). The V end was cut by 3 bases, the J end by 3 bases, with 5 bases between. This CDR3 has 12 amino acids. The CDR3 sequence: CASSYQTDTQYF. CDR3 nucleotide sequence: TGTGCCAGCAGCTACCAAACAGATACGCAGTATTTT. Combining the CDR3 with reference TRBV5-4 and TRBJ2-3 gives the whole variable domain ETGVTQSPTHLIKTRGQQVTLRCSSQSGHNTVSWYQQALGQGPQFIFQYYREEENGRGNFPPRFSGLQFPNYSSELNVNALELDDSALYLCASSYQTDTQYFGPGTRLTVL.

There are many counts of this clonotype. This chain joins TRBV2 and TRBJ1-5; D is perhaps TRBD1 (6 bases). The CDR3 has 15 amino acids. The germline V gene encodes CDR1 SNHLY and CDR2 FYNNEI. Trimming cost V 6 bases and J 4 bases, with 16 bases left between them. The chain's CDR3 is CASSGDTLYNQPQHF. DNA of the CDR3: TGTGCCAGCAGCGGGGACACACTCTATAATCAGCCCCAGCATTTT. Together with reference TRBV2 and TRBJ1-5, the CDR3 gives the full variable domain: EPEVTQTPSHQVTQMGQEVILRCVPISNHLYFYWYRQILGQKVEFLVSFYNNEISEKSEIFDDQFSVERPDGSNFTLKIRSTKLEDSAMYFCASSGDTLYNQPQHFGDGTRLSIL.

This clonotype was counted only a few times. The chain employs TRBV5-1 and TRBJ2-7; tentatively, D is TRBD2 (5 bases). The CDR3 length is 13 residues. The germline gives CDR1 SGHRS, CDR2 YFSETQ. Between the trimmed V and J ends, which lost 1 base and 3 bases, there was a span of 8 bases. DNA for the CDR3: TGCGCCAGCAGCTTGCGGGGATTCTACGAGCAGTACTTC. The encoded protein is CASSLRGFYEQYF.

This clonotype was counted ten times or more. The chain has TRBV29-1 and TRBJ1-1, with a weak D call TRBD1 (6 bases). From germline, CDR1 is SQVTM and CDR2 ANQGSEA. The CDR3 sequence is 13 residues long. V was clipped by 7 bases and J by 5 bases, with 17 bases between them. CDR3 DNA: TGCAGCGGGCTGGGGGCCCAAGGGACTGAAGCTTTCTTT. It codes for CSGLGAQGTEAFF.

The chain recombines TRBV12-3 or TRBV12-4 with TRBJ2-2; 12 bases map to TRBD2. This CDR3 contains 17 residues. V shed 4 bases, J shed 4 bases, and the junction held 7 bases outside the gene matches. CDR3 nucleotides: TGTGCCAGCAGTTGGGCTAGCGGGAGGGTTGTCACCGGGGAGCTGTTTTTT. Residues: CASSWASGRVVTGELFF.

The rearrangement uses TRBV29-1 and TRBJ2-7; a weak D match, TRBD1 (6 bases). Germline CDR1 and CDR2: SQVTM and ANQGSEA. The CDR3 consists of 13 residues. The V end was cut by 7 bases, the J end by 4 bases, with 17 bases between. CDR3 nucleotide sequence: TGCAGCGGGAGTCAGGGGATCGGGTACGAGCAGTACTTC. Amino acids: CSGSQGIGYEQYF.

Turning to this clonotype: With a much larger clone just one base away, this may be a read error. The chain joins TRBV2 to TRBJ1-4; possibly TRBD1 for D (5 bases). V lost 6 bases to trimming and J lost 6 bases, with 14 bases between them. Germline V gene lookup returns CDR1 SNHLY and CDR2 FYNNEI. The CDR3 spans 14 residues. The CDR3 reads CASSQCRGDEKLFF. Here the CDR3 DNA reads TGTGCCAGCAGCCAGTGCCGGGGCGATGAAAAACTGTTTTTT.

This clonotype showed up many times. The chain is built from TRBV7-9 and TRBJ2-7, with TRBD2 matching 12 bases. After removal of 5 bases from V and 1 base from J, the junction contained 3 bases not matched to a gene. This CDR3 comprises 15 residues. Looked up from germline, CDR1 is SEHNR and CDR2 is FQNEAQ (reference sequence). CDR3 bases: TGTGCCAGCAGCCCGACTAGCGGGAGTTCCTACGAGCAGTACTTC. Translating it yields CASSPTSGSSYEQYF.

CDR3 in amino acids: CATSDPTGTSGSNEQFF. The CDR3 DNA reads as TGTGCCACCAGTGATCCTACCGGGACTAGCGGGAGCAATGAGCAGTTCTTC. The rearrangement links TRBV24-1 to TRBJ2-1; 14 nucleotides align to TRBD2. Per the germline V gene, CDR1 is KGHDR and CDR2 is SFDVKD. The ends lost 3 bases at V and 6 bases at J; junction bases unmatched: 6. The CDR3 covers 17 residues.